Listed here are 30 T cell receptor beta chains from one sample, sequenced in a study of beta chain features in type 1 diabetes (dated by TCRdb to the late 2010s). Library creation used the immunoSEQ multiplex PCR assay. The entire amount of isolated RNA was reverse transcribed using the High Capacity cDNA Reverse Transcription Kit, so the sequenced TCRB transcripts were expressed ones. TCRdb carries this immuneACCESS record with in-frame sequences only. Its versions omit some clonotypes, under half of them owing to an unresolved V gene in the studies checked, with the rest unexplained. The sample table holds 620,000 or so clones, of which about 14% were seen once. Of the sample, about 0.097% is held by the ten largest clones. Sample: naive CD4+ T cells from blood. The sample's cell subset or site label, in plain terms: true naive CD4+ T cells. The receptor set was obtained from a man younger than 35 in good health.

V usage is TRBV5-1 and J usage is TRBJ1-2, with 7 bases aligning to TRBD1. Germline assignment: CDR1 SGHRS and CDR2 YFSETQ. The CDR3 totals 14 residues. Trimming at V came to 3 bases and at J to 4 bases, leaving 6 bases not matched to a gene. The CDR3 sequence: CASSSGTEFYGYTF. In DNA form, the CDR3 reads TGCGCCAGCAGCTCCGGGACAGAGTTCTATGGCTACACCTTC.

The J gene is TRBJ2-7, the V gene TRBV5-1; 9 bases match TRBD2. The germline gives CDR1 SGHRS, CDR2 YFSETQ. The CDR3 runs 16 residues. V was clipped by 0 bases and J by 2 bases; unmatched bases: 6. The CDR3 protein is CASSLDPRLAAYEQYF. CDR3 bases: TGCGCCAGCAGCTTGGATCCAAGACTAGCGGCCTACGAGCAGTACTTC.

The V gene is TRBV4-2, the J gene TRBJ1-1, with 8 bases aligning to TRBD1. This CDR3 spans 15 amino acids. CDR1 is LGHNA and CDR2 is YNFKEQ in the germline V gene. J gave up 5 bases and V 2 bases, and 7 bases lay outside the gene matches. In DNA, the CDR3 is TGTGCCAGCAGCCAACCCGACAGGGGACGAACTGAAGCTTTCTTT. This gives the protein CASSQPDRGRTEAFF.

This chain connects TRBV18 to TRBJ2-5; a weak D match, TRBD1 (6 bases). CDR3 length: 15 residues. Germline V lookup: CDR1 KGHSH, CDR2 LQKENI. V lost 5 bases, J lost 0 bases, and 13 bases lay in between. The DNA for the CDR3 is TGTGCCAGCTCAAGATCGCAGGGGAACCAAGAGACCCAGTACTTC. Encoded protein: CASSRSQGNQETQYF.

J is TRBJ2-7 and V is TRBV18; 9 nucleotides match TRBD1. From germline, CDR1 is KGHSH and CDR2 LQKENI. The CDR3 spans 16 residues. V gave up 4 bases and J gave up 2 bases; unmatched junction bases: 9. The CDR3 reads CASSLPGTGNPYEQYF. In DNA, the CDR3 is TGTGCCAGCTCACTTCCCGGGACAGGGAATCCCTACGAGCAGTACTTC.

The V call is TRBV10-3, the J call TRBJ2-7, with 13 positions matching TRBD2. The germline CDR1 and CDR2 sequences are ENHRY and SYGVKD. V was pared by 6 bases and J by 5 bases, with 4 bases of the junction left unmatched. The CDR3 length is 14 residues. The CDR3: CAIRLGLAGDEQYF. The CDR3 DNA reads as TGTGCCATCAGGCTAGGACTAGCGGGAGACGAGCAGTACTTC.

This clone was picked up a small number of times. The chain is built from TRBV28 and TRBJ1-3; D not certain. Germline V gives CDR1 MDHEN, CDR2 SYDVKM. Trimming shortened V by 4 bases and J by 0 bases, and 13 bases separated the two germline ends. This CDR3 has 16 residues. CDR3 bases: TGTGCCAGCAGTTCCTCCGCGTTAAGCTCTGGAAACACCATATATTTT. Encoded protein: CASSSSALSSGNTIYF.

This clone has only a few counts. The genes are TRBV21-1 and TRBJ2-5; the D segment call TRBD1 is taken from the table without a DNA check. TRBV21-1 corresponds to a pseudogene. This CDR3 comprises 16 residues. The DNA for the CDR3 is TGTGCCAGCAGCAAAGAGGGAGACAGGGTAGGGGAGACCCAGTACTTC. Its protein is CASSKEGDRVGETQYF.

The chain links TRBV11-2 to TRBJ2-7; 9 bases fit TRBD1. This CDR3 region has 15 residues. Germline trimming cut 5 bases from V and 5 bases from J; bases unmatched to any gene: 10. The V gene's germline CDR1 is SGHAT and CDR2 FQNNGV. CDR3 in DNA: TGTGCCAGCAGCATCCCAACCGGGACAGGGAACGAGCAGTACTTC. This gives the protein CASSIPTGTGNEQYF.

The chain recombines TRBV28 with TRBJ2-4; the match to TRBD1 covers 12 bases. There are 19 residues in the CDR3. CDR1 and CDR2 from the germline V gene are MDHEN and SYDVKM. With 5 bases clipped from V and 1 base from J, the junction kept 12 bases outside the gene matches. The CDR3 coding sequence is TGTGCCAGCAGTCCCCCGGGACAGGGGGCGATGTCCGCCAAAAACATTCAGTACTTC. It specifies CASSPPGQGAMSAKNIQYF.

This clone was observed a handful of times. The chain combines TRBV9 with TRBJ2-1, with 9 bases lining up with TRBD2. This CDR3 is 15 amino acids long. Germline CDR1 is SGDLS and CDR2 is YYNGEE. J gave up 9 bases and V 3 bases, and 10 bases lay outside the gene matches. The CDR3 DNA sequence: TGTGCCAGCAGCGGATTAGCGGGAGCGAGGGCTGAGCAGTTCTTC. Amino acid sequence: CASSGLAGARAEQFF.

This chain joins TRBV18 and TRBJ1-1; TRBD1 might be the D (5 bases). V gave up 6 bases and J gave up 3 bases, with 11 bases separating them. The CDR3 is made up of 13 amino acids. CDR1 KGHSH and CDR2 LQKENI come from the germline V gene. Here the CDR3 DNA reads TGTGCCAGCTCCCGCGGGGGGGACACTGAAGCTTTCTTT. Amino acid sequence: CASSRGGDTEAFF.

The rearrangement joins TRBV4-3 to TRBJ1-4; D is undetermined. This CDR3 has 14 amino acids. Germline V gene sequence: CDR1 LGHNA, CDR2 YSLEER. Between the trimmed V and J ends, which lost 4 bases and 5 bases, there was a span of 11 bases. CDR3 sequence reads: CASSPSLINEKLFF. In DNA form, the CDR3 reads TGCGCCAGCAGCCCTTCTTTGATCAATGAAAAACTGTTTTTT.

The chain carries TRBV5-4 and TRBJ1-1; tentatively, D is TRBD1 (6 bases). The CDR3 totals 13 residues. V gave up 2 bases and J gave up 5 bases, with 10 bases separating them. The V gene's germline CDR1 is SGHNT and CDR2 YYREEE (reference sequence). The CDR3 coding sequence is TGTGCCAGCAGCTTAAACAGGGATACTGAAGCTTTCTTT. Amino acids: CASSLNRDTEAFF.

Remarks on this clone: This sequence may be a read error, since a much larger clone differs from it by one base. The V call is TRBV6-6, the J call TRBJ1-1; D not certain. This CDR3 is built from 11 residues. From germline, CDR1 is MNHNY and CDR2 SVGAGI (reference sequence). V lost 6 bases to trimming and J lost 1 base, with 3 bases between them. The DNA for the CDR3 is TGTGCCAGCAGCAAGAACACTGAAGCTTTCTTT. Its protein product is CASSKNTEAFF.

This chain joins TRBV5-4 and TRBJ1-4; D gene uncertain. Germline V gene lookup returns CDR1 SGHNT and CDR2 YYREEE (reference sequence). The CDR3 is made up of 13 amino acids. V was pared by 4 bases and J by 7 bases, with 11 bases between. The CDR3 sequence: CASSPPSGEKLFF. The DNA for the CDR3 is TGTGCCAGCAGCCCCCCAAGTGGTGAAAAACTGTTTTTT. Combining the CDR3 with reference TRBV5-4 and TRBJ1-4 gives the whole variable domain ETGVTQSPTHLIKTRGQQVTLRCSSQSGHNTVSWYQQALGQGPQFIFQYYREEENGRGNFPPRFSGLQFPNYSSELNVNALELDDSALYLCASSPPSGEKLFFGSGTQLSVL.

This rearrangement joins TRBV4-2 to TRBJ1-5; D is ambiguous. This CDR3 comprises 16 residues. Per germline, CDR1 LGHNA and CDR2 YNFKEQ. V lost 0 bases to trimming and J lost 2 bases, with 11 bases between them. CDR3 region: CASSQDFTVGNQPQHF. DNA for the CDR3: TGTGCCAGCAGCCAAGATTTTACAGTGGGCAATCAGCCCCAGCATTTT.

This clone appeared a few times. V is TRBV15 and J is TRBJ2-1; no definite D call. The V gene's germline CDR1 is LNHNV and CDR2 YYDKDF (reference sequence). V lost 2 bases and J lost 0, with 8 bases in between. The length of the CDR3 is 15 residues. The CDR3 coding sequence is TGTGCCACCAGCAGAAGACCGACCTCCTACAATGAGCAGTTCTTC. Translated: CATSRRPTSYNEQFF.

The gene calls are TRBV13 and TRBJ1-1; unclear D gene. The CDR3 extends over 15 amino acids. The V and J ends lost 5 bases and 5 bases respectively, with 18 bases between them. Germline V lookup: CDR1 PRHDT, CDR2 FYEKMQ (reference sequence). The CDR3 loop reads CASSRGWGKETEAFF. DNA for the CDR3: TGTGCCAGCAGCCGTGGTTGGGGTAAGGAGACTGAAGCTTTCTTT.

This chain uses TRBV5-1 with TRBJ2-5; the D is unclear. V lost 3 bases and J lost 2, with 14 bases in between. Germline-derived CDR1 and CDR2 are SGHRS and YFSETQ. This CDR3 contains 15 residues. The CDR3 is CASSSSAGPQETQYF. The CDR3 nucleotides are TGCGCCAGCAGCTCCTCCGCCGGGCCACAAGAGACCCAGTACTTC.

The chain recombines TRBV25-1 with TRBJ2-1, with 7 bases that match TRBD2. CDR3 length: 15 residues. The trim removed 3 bases at V and 0 bases at J, leaving 2 bases unmatched. In germline, CDR1 is MGHDK, CDR2 SYGVNS. CDR3 residues: CASSDPGGSYNEQFF. As DNA, the CDR3 is TGTGCCAGCAGTGATCCGGGGGGCTCCTACAATGAGCAGTTCTTC.

The chain employs TRBV5-4 and TRBJ1-2; 9 bases are a match to TRBD1. Germline V gene lookup returns CDR1 SGHNT and CDR2 YYREEE (reference sequence). The CDR3 length is 16 residues. Unmatched junction bases numbered 11, after V lost 0 bases and J lost 8 bases. This CDR3 reads CASSLGAGQGTRGYTF. CDR3 DNA sequence: TGTGCCAGCAGCTTGGGGGCGGGACAGGGAACCAGGGGCTACACCTTC.

This clone was detected a few times. The CDR3 spells CASGLTPPGLAGGPNIQYF. The CDR3 nucleotides are TGTGCTAGTGGTTTGACCCCGCCGGGACTAGCGGGGGGGCCGAACATTCAGTACTTC. The V and J genes are TRBV12-5 and TRBJ2-4, with TRBD2 matching over 16 bases. Germline V gene lookup returns CDR1 LGHNT and CDR2 FRNRAP. CDR3 length: 19 amino acids. J lost 7 bases, V lost 2 bases, and 11 bases had no gene match.

This clone was counted only a few times. V and J are TRBV19 and TRBJ2-3; tentatively, D is TRBD2 (6 bases). Germline CDR1 LNHDA, CDR2 SQIVND (reference sequence). CDR3 length: 15 amino acids. Between the trimmed V and J ends, which lost 1 base and 4 bases, there was a span of 12 bases. The CDR3 sequence is CASSIGWGVADTQYF. The CDR3 DNA is TGTGCCAGTAGTATAGGTTGGGGGGTAGCAGATACGCAGTATTTT.

This clone was picked up a small number of times. The CDR3 reads CASSPGTANTGELFF. The CDR3 DNA follows: TGTGCCAGCAGCCCCGGGACAGCGAACACCGGGGAGCTGTTTTTT. This chain links TRBV13 with TRBJ2-2, with 7 bases fitting TRBD1. The germline V gene has CDR1 PRHDT and CDR2 FYEKMQ (reference sequence). The CDR3 is made up of 15 amino acids. V shed 5 bases, J shed 0 bases, and the junction held 3 bases outside the gene matches.

This clone was observed a handful of times. This sequence joins TRBV29-1 and TRBJ1-2; D not certain. There are 12 residues in the CDR3. The V end was cut by 1 base, the J end by 2 bases, with 5 bases between. The germline gives CDR1 SQVTM, CDR2 ANQGSEA. CDR3 region: CSVEAGNYGYTF. DNA of the CDR3: TGCAGCGTTGAAGCCGGGAACTATGGCTACACCTTC.

The table lists this clone with a count of one. V and J are TRBV9 and TRBJ2-3; no clear D. V lost 2 bases, J lost 2 bases, and 12 bases lay in between. This CDR3 contains 15 residues. Germline V gene data show CDR1 as SGDLS and CDR2 as YYNGEE. The CDR3 bases are TGTGCCAGCAGCGTCCAGAGGACCCACACAGATACGCAGTATTTT. It codes for CASSVQRTHTDTQYF.

This clone turned up a few times. The rearrangement links TRBV28 to TRBJ1-1, with D unresolved. The germline V gene has CDR1 MDHEN and CDR2 SYDVKM. V dropped 1 base and J dropped 0 bases, with 9 bases sitting between them. The length of the CDR3 is 15 residues. The CDR3 reads CASSLSGRLNTEAFF. For the CDR3, the DNA is TGTGCCAGCAGTTTATCGGGCAGGTTGAACACTGAAGCTTTCTTT.

The J gene is TRBJ2-7, the V gene TRBV10-3; TRBD2 is a possible D gene (5 bases). The CDR3 length is 15 residues. Germline V CDR1 and CDR2: ENHRY, SYGVKD. Trimming removed 0 bases at V and 1 base at J, with 10 bases between. CDR3 nucleotide sequence: TGTGCCATCAGTGAGTCGAACAGACTATCCTACGAGCAGTACTTC. It is translated as CAISESNRLSYEQYF.

Notes on this clone: This may be a read error: a much more frequent sequence differs by one nucleotide. The chain combines TRBV25-1 with TRBJ2-5, with D unresolved. The CDR3 runs to 10 residues. Germline V lookup: CDR1 MGHDK, CDR2 SYGVNS. V lost 6 bases to trimming and J lost 2 bases, with 1 base between them. The CDR3: CASRQETQYF. Here the CDR3 DNA reads TGTGCCAGCAGACAAGAGACCCAGTACTTC.